The 17 T cell receptor delta chains listed next were all sequenced from one sample in a study of gamma-delta T cells after stem cell transplantation. TCRdb fed the RT-PCR reads into CATT to redo clone calling. The sample lists about 3,000 delta-chain clones, around 2.6% occurring once. Input material: gamma-delta T cells. These receptors were collected from a human donor. It is not recorded whose cells these are; they may come from a transplant donor.

This clone was seen a few times. This probably arose from a read error, given a far larger clone one base away. Other DNA sequences within the sample encode an identical CDR3. This chain links TRDV2 with TRDJ1, with D possibly being TRDD3 (6 bases). Germline CDR1 and CDR2: GEAIGNYY and EKD. The CDR3 runs 16 residues. CDR3 loop: CACDTLGSLYTDKLIF. The CDR3 coding sequence is TGTGCCTGTGACACTCTGGGGTCGCTGTACACCGACAAACTCATCTTT.

In this sample, this clone turned up a few times. TCRdb's entry gives the protein of a much larger clone, which mismatches this DNA's translation at residue 8, likely from a read error; the protein reported here is translated from the DNA. V and J are TRDV2 and TRDJ1, with a possible D match to TRDD3 (5 bases). CDR3 length: 16 residues. Trimming left V 3 bases short and J 0 bases short, with 16 bases between. The germline gives CDR1 GEAIGNYY, CDR2 EKD. This CDR3 reads CACDPLLETDTDKLIF. As DNA, the CDR3 is TGTGCCTGTGACCCGCTACTGGAGACCGACACCGATAAACTCATCTTT.

A remark on this clone: One base separates it from a far larger clone, so it is likely a read error. This chain uses TRDV2 with TRDJ1; tentative D call: TRDD3 (6 bases). This CDR3 spans 19 amino acids. From germline, CDR1 is GEAIGNYY and CDR2 EKD. V lost 0 bases and J lost 0, with 22 bases in between. The CDR3 DNA is TGTGCCTGTGACACCGTACTGTCTGGGGTATACGAGTACACCGATAAACTCATCTTT. Its protein product is CACDTVLSGVYEYTDKLIF.

As to this clone: A much larger clone differs from this one at a single base, so this may be a read error. This chain joins TRDV2 and TRDJ1, with 7 bases fitting TRDD3. The V gene's germline CDR1 is GEAIGNYY and CDR2 EKD. CDR3 length: 13 amino acids. Trimming took 3 bases from V and 10 from J; bases not matched to a gene: 10. The chain's CDR3 is CACDPVGGWALIF. The CDR3 DNA follows: TGTGCCTGTGACCCGGTAGGGGGATGGGCACTCATCTTT.

By its share, this clone is medium-sized. This CDR3 is CACDTIGAYTDKLIF. The CDR3 nucleotides are TGTGCCTGTGACACGATTGGGGCGTACACCGATAAACTCATCTTT. V and J are TRDV2 and TRDJ1; TRDD3 is a possible D gene (5 bases). The CDR3 sequence is 15 residues long. V shed 1 base and J shed 0 bases, with 11 bases lying between them. Germline loops: CDR1 GEAIGNYY, CDR2 EKD.

This clone was found a few times. A far larger clone lies a single base away; this is likely a read error. The sample has other DNA sequences that encode this CDR3 too. The chain links TRDV2 to TRDJ1; D may be TRDD3 (6 bases). This CDR3 contains 15 residues. Germline CDR1 GEAIGNYY, CDR2 EKD. CDR3 nucleotides: TGCGCCTGTGACACCGTCTGGGGACGGGGCGATAAACTCATCTTT. Translated: CACDTVWGRGDKLIF.

This clone was counted a few times. A read error likely explains why the TCRdb protein, taken from a much larger clone, differs from this DNA's translation at residue 4; the protein shown is translated from the DNA. This chain joins TRDV2 and TRDJ1; TRDD3 matches 9 bases. CDR1 is GEAIGNYY, CDR2 EKD, per germline. This CDR3 spans 14 amino acids. V lost 5 bases, J lost 8 bases, and 11 bases stayed unmatched. Here the CDR3 reads CACVSVLGDRKLIF. In nucleotides, the CDR3 is TGTGCCTGTGTCTCAGTACTGGGGGACCGAAAACTCATCTTT.

The table lists this clone with a few counts. This likely traces to a read error, being one base from a far larger clone. This sequence joins TRDV2 and TRDJ3; 9 nucleotides match TRDD3. Trimming cost V 3 bases and J 1 base; bases outside gene matches: 15. CDR3 length: 21 residues. The V gene's germline CDR1 is GEAIGNYY and CDR2 EKD. The CDR3 reads CACDAASTGGDTSWDTRQMFF. CDR3 coding DNA: TGTGCCTGTGACGCCGCCAGTACTGGGGGAGATACTTCCTGGGACACCCGACAGATGTTTTTC.

As concerns this clone: A read error may be the cause here, since a much bigger clone is one base away. In the same sample, other DNA sequences code for this CDR3. CDR3 sequence reads: CACDTAGFAGPGANTDKLIF. The CDR3 DNA follows: TGTGCCTGTGACACCGCGGGTTTCGCGGGCCCTGGGGCAAACACAGATAAACTCATCTTT. This chain uses TRDV2 with TRDJ1; D possibly corresponds to TRDD3 (6 bases). The CDR3 consists of 20 residues. Looked up from germline, CDR1 is GEAIGNYY and CDR2 is EKD.

The table lists this clone with a few counts. The protein TCRdb lists belongs to a much larger clone and differs from this DNA's translation at residue 9, which points to a read error; the protein shown is made from the DNA. The V call is TRDV2, the J call TRDJ1; possible D gene TRDD3, 6 bases. The V gene lost 1 base and the J gene lost 1 base, with 21 bases spanning the gap. The germline V gene has CDR1 GEAIGNYY and CDR2 EKD. The CDR3 is made up of 18 amino acids. The CDR3 sequence is CACDTVLGRYGSTDKLIF. The CDR3 region has the DNA TGTGCCTGTGACACTGTACTCGGGAGATACGGGTCCACCGATAAACTCATCTTT.

A word on this clone: The likely explanation is a read error, given a far larger clone one base away. Within the sample, other DNA sequences also encode this same CDR3. The chain joins TRDV2 to TRDJ1; TRDD3 might be the D (6 bases). Germline CDR1 is GEAIGNYY and CDR2 is EKD. Deletions cut 1 base from V and 0 bases from J, with 17 bases between. The CDR3 covers 17 residues. Here the CDR3 reads CACDTVGGGPYTDKLIF. The CDR3 coding sequence is TGTGCCTGTGACACGGTTGGTGGGGGGCCCTACACCGATAAACTCATCTTT.

With regard to this clone: The protein in TCRdb stems from a much larger clone and differs at residue 8 from this DNA's translation, likely a read error; here the protein is translated from the DNA. J is TRDJ1 and V is TRDV2; D is uncertain. The V end was cut by 0 bases, the J end by 4 bases, with 11 bases between. This CDR3 contains 14 residues. CDR1 is GEAIGNYY, CDR2 EKD, per germline. The CDR3 reads CACDTLARDDKLIF. In nucleotides, the CDR3 is TGTGCCTGTGACACCTTAGCTAGGGACGATAAACTCATCTTT.

Concerning this clone: For this DNA, TCRdb reports the protein of a much larger clone, which diverges at residue 4, most likely from a read error; the protein presented here is translated directly from the DNA. The rearrangement uses TRDV2 and TRDJ1; a possible D gene is TRDD3 (5 bases). Germline lookup yields CDR1 GEAIGNYY and CDR2 EKD. This CDR3 comprises 16 residues. Trimming took off 5 bases at V and 0 bases at J, with 18 bases between the two ends. Written as DNA, the CDR3 is TGTGCCTGTGGCACGACTGGTGGACCATACACCGATAAACTCATCTTT. This codes for CACGTTGGPYTDKLIF.

The table lists this clone with a few counts. A far more abundant clone sits one base away, making this likely a read error. The identical CDR3 is also encoded by other nucleotide sequences in the sample. The gene calls are TRDV2 and TRDJ1; 11 nucleotides line up with TRDD3. CDR1 and CDR2 from the germline V gene are GEAIGNYY and EKD. CDR3 size: 19 residues. DNA for the CDR3: TGTGCCTGTGACACTGTTGCTGGGGGATACCCCTTTAACACTGATAAACTCATCTTT. Its protein is CACDTVAGGYPFNTDKLIF.

By sample fraction, this clone is large (0.1 to 1%). Other DNA sequences in the sample encode the same CDR3. The V call is TRDV2, the J call TRDJ1, with 8 nucleotides matching TRDD3. The V segment lost 1 base and the J segment 2 bases; nucleotides outside the gene matches: 11. Per the germline V gene, CDR1 is GEAIGNYY and CDR2 is EKD. The CDR3 is 17 amino acids. The CDR3 nucleotides read TGTGCCTGTGACACGCTCGGCTGGGGGACCATGACCGATAAACTCATCTTT. This sequence encodes CACDTLGWGTMTDKLIF.

This clone occurred a few times. For this DNA, TCRdb reports the protein of a much larger clone, which diverges at residue 4, most likely from a read error; the protein presented here is translated directly from the DNA. The chain couples TRDV2 to TRDJ1; 12 bases match TRDD3. Germline V CDR1 and CDR2: GEAIGNYY, EKD. CDR3 length equals 14 residues. The CDR3 bases are TGTGCCTGTGGCACCTTGCTGGGGGATACGAAACTCATCTTT. Its translation: CACGTLLGDTKLIF.

As for this clone: A far more abundant clone sits one base away, making this likely a read error. The CDR3 here is CACDRLGHVYTDKLIF. CDR3 DNA: TGTGCCTGTGACAGACTGGGACACGTCTACACCGATAAACTCATCTTT. The chain combines TRDV2 with TRDJ1; D might be TRDD3 (6 bases). Looked up from germline, CDR1 is GEAIGNYY and CDR2 is EKD. This CDR3 comprises 16 residues. Trimming removed 2 bases from V and 0 bases from J, with 15 bases in between.